This T cell receptor (beta chain) was retrieved from a study of response to subunit inactivated influenza vaccine (dated by TCRdb to 2016 to 2019). Regarding the complete study: Deep quantitative profiling of the T cell receptor repertoire was used in the study to follow responses to a trivalent subunit inactivated influenza vaccine.

The germline V gene sets CDR1 to SGHRS and CDR2 to YFSETQ. Trimming takes 4 bases off V and 0 bases off J; junction bases not matched to a gene: 7. The CDR3, from cysteine to phenylalanine, totals 16 residues. CDR3 DNA only is kept here, 48 bases in frame from base 1. Overall study results and their limits: It was suggested by the authors that each seasonal influenza vaccination may recruit only a limited number of new T cells.

Library prep was done by RT-PCR. Sequenced on an Illumina HiSeq 2500. Using fastp at Q25 and MiXCR, TCRdb reprocessed the public reads and kept productive beta chains. Rows merge per CDR3 protein into single entries with the most common DNA and genes. For this sample the table gives more than 150,000 distinct CDR3 sequences, of which 7.5% to 10% were detected only once. The ten largest make up roughly 10% of the sample. This clonotype was detected a few times. The clone's antigen remains unknown. Base qualities are not provided; no much larger clone lies one nucleotide away. This sequence originates from a man aged 50 to 59 who received an inactivated influenza vaccine. Donor details come from another sample of the same person, matched by shared clones. Sequenced material: non-naive T cells sorted from PBMCs, taken on the day of vaccination. The sample's cell subset or site label, decoded: memory T cell fraction. The chain couples TRBV5-1 to TRBJ1-3, and TRBD1 matches 7 of the central bases. The nucleotide sequence is TGCGCCAGCAGCCTGGGACAGCCTTACTCTGGAAACACCATATATTTT. Translated, this is CASSLGQPYSGNTIYF.